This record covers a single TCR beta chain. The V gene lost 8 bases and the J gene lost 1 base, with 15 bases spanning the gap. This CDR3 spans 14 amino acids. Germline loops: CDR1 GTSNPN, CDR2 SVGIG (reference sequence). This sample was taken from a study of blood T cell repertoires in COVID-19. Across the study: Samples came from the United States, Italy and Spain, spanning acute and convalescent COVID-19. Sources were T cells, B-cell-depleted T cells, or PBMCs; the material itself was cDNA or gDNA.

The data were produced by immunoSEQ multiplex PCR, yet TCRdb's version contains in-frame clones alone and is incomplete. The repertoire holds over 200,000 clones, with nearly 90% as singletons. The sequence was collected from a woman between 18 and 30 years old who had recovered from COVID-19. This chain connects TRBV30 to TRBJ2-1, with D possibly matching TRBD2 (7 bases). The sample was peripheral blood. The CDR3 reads CARGDGRSYNEQFF. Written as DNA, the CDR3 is TGTGCCAGGGGGGACGGGAGGTCCTACAATGAGCAGTTCTTC.